A single sample is the source of the 17 T cell receptor beta chains below, sequenced in a study of shared clonotypes between healthy human individuals (dated by TCRdb to 2018 to 2021). CD8 naive samples were CD45RO-negative cells positively selected for CCR7, giving a CD45RA+CCR7+ population that excluded TemRA cells. Library method: the immunoSEQ multiplex PCR assay. TCRdb's version of the immuneACCESS table is confined to in-frame rearrangements and falls short of the full clone set. An unresolved V gene accounts for under half of the shortfall where checked; the remainder is of unknown origin. This sample gives about 820,000 clones in total; approximately 92% of them show up just once. Around 24% of the sample rests with the top ten. The sequenced material came from naive CD8+ T cells sorted from blood. The cell subset or site tag for this specimen amounts to: CD45RA+CCR7+. The receptors stem from a man aged 25-40 years in good health.

This chain links TRBV30 with TRBJ2-7; D not resolved. The ends were cut back, 5 bases at V and 3 bases at J, with 20 bases in the middle. The CDR3 has 15 amino acids. Germline assignment: CDR1 GTSNPN and CDR2 SVGIG (reference sequence). For the CDR3, the DNA is TGTGCCTGGCTAAAAACTGGCGGCCCCGACTACGAGCAGTACTTC. It yields the protein CAWLKTGGPDYEQYF.

This clone appeared once. The chain employs TRBV2 and TRBJ1-1, with D perhaps matching TRBD1 (5 bases). The CDR3 length is 15 residues. Trimming removed 8 bases at V and 4 bases at J, with 20 bases between. Germline V CDR1 and CDR2: SNHLY, FYNNEI. The CDR3 DNA sequence: TGTGCCAGCCCCCTTACCGGGGGTGGGACCACTGAAGCTTTCTTT. This codes for CASPLTGGGTTEAFF.

The chain joins TRBV4-1 to TRBJ2-3, with D tentatively TRBD2 (6 bases). Germline-derived CDR1 and CDR2 are MGHRA and YSYEKL. The ends were cut back, 1 base at V and 6 bases at J, with 8 bases in the middle. The CDR3 has 13 amino acids. CDR3 DNA: TGCGCCAGCAGCCAAGTGGAGGGGGATACGCAGTATTTT. This codes for CASSQVEGDTQYF.

The rearrangement uses TRBV16 and TRBJ1-1; the D is unclear. CDR1 is KGHSY, CDR2 FQNENV, per germline. Trimming took 0 bases from V and 1 from J, leaving 6 bases between them. The CDR3 has 14 amino acids. CDR3 protein: CASSQSARNTEAFF. Here the CDR3 DNA reads TGTGCCAGCAGCCAATCCGCAAGGAACACTGAAGCTTTCTTT.

The chain links TRBV2 to TRBJ2-6; weak D call: TRBD1 (5 bases). The CDR3 is made up of 15 amino acids. Germline V lookup: CDR1 SNHLY, CDR2 FYNNEI. The V end lost 7 bases, the J end lost 1 base, and 11 bases lay between the germline ends. The CDR3 is CASIKTVSGANVLTF. CDR3 bases: TGTGCCAGCATCAAGACAGTATCTGGGGCCAACGTCCTGACTTTC.

The V gene is TRBV11-2, the J gene TRBJ2-1; TRBD2 matches at 10 bases. The trim removed 5 bases at V and 5 bases at J, leaving 9 bases unmatched. Germline CDR1 and CDR2: SGHAT and FQNNGV. This CDR3 is built from 16 residues. Here the CDR3 reads CASSTILAGVDNEQFF. The CDR3 DNA is TGTGCCAGCAGCACCATCCTAGCGGGAGTGGACAATGAGCAGTTCTTC.

The V call is TRBV18, the J call TRBJ2-5; either TRBD1 or TRBD2 may supply D (5 bases each). This CDR3 spans 17 amino acids. V was cut by 0 bases and J by 4 bases, with 18 bases left in between. CDR1 is KGHSH and CDR2 is LQKENI in the germline V gene. The CDR3 DNA follows: TGTGCCAGCTCACCACCGGGGACCACACAGGCATCAGAGACCCAGTACTTC. Amino acids: CASSPPGTTQASETQYF.

The chain combines TRBV28 with TRBJ2-1; 8 nucleotides agree with TRBD1. CDR3 length: 16 residues. J lost 4 bases, V lost 4 bases, and 9 bases had no gene match. Germline lookup yields CDR1 MDHEN and CDR2 SYDVKM. The CDR3 DNA follows: TGTGCCAGCAGTTCCATGCACGGGACAGGATACAATGAGCAGTTCTTC. Translated, it gives CASSSMHGTGYNEQFF.

The rearrangement uses TRBV5-6 and TRBJ2-3; D is unclear. Germline V gives CDR1 SGHDT, CDR2 YYEEEE. Deletions cut 3 bases from V and 0 bases from J, with 11 bases between. The CDR3 contains 15 residues. The CDR3 region is CASSSSRISTDTQYF. CDR3 DNA: TGTGCCAGCAGCTCCTCCCGAATAAGCACAGATACGCAGTATTTT. Together with reference TRBV5-6 and TRBJ2-3, the CDR3 gives the full variable domain: DAGVTQSPTHLIKTRGQQVTLRCSPKSGHDTVSWYQQALGQGPQFIFQYYEEEERQRGNFPDRFSGHQFPNYSSELNVNALLLGDSALYLCASSSSRISTDTQYFGPGTRLTVL.

This clone was counted a single time. The genes are TRBV27 and TRBJ2-7; D not certain. Deletions cut 7 bases from V and 2 bases from J, with 12 bases between. Germline CDR1 MNHEY, CDR2 SMNVEV (reference sequence). This CDR3 comprises 13 residues. The CDR3 protein is CASKEQNAYEQYF. The DNA for the CDR3 is TGTGCCAGCAAGGAGCAGAATGCCTACGAGCAGTACTTC.

The chain carries TRBV5-1 and TRBJ2-7; no clear D. V lost 5 bases, J lost 2 bases, and 11 bases lay in between. The CDR3 consists of 13 residues. Germline V gene data show CDR1 as SGHRS and CDR2 as YFSETQ. The CDR3 DNA reads TGCGCCAGCAGTTTACACGAAACCTACGAGCAGTACTTC. As protein: CASSLHETYEQYF.

V is TRBV11-1 and J is TRBJ2-5; no clear D gene. Trimming removed 1 base from V and 2 bases from J, with 11 bases in between. This CDR3 contains 15 residues. Germline CDR1 SGHAT, CDR2 FQDESV (reference sequence). CDR3 amino acids: CASSLGRRPQETQYF. CDR3 DNA: TGTGCCAGCAGCTTAGGTCGGCGGCCACAAGAGACCCAGTACTTC.

The rearrangement uses TRBV4-1 and TRBJ2-7, with 9 positions matching TRBD1. Germline loops: CDR1 MGHRA, CDR2 YSYEKL. Trimming cost V 0 bases and J 3 bases; bases outside gene matches: 12. This CDR3 spans 18 amino acids. The DNA for the CDR3 is TGCGCCAGCAGCCAAGATCCCTCTGGGACAGGGAGAGGCTACGAGCAGTACTTC. The encoded protein is CASSQDPSGTGRGYEQYF.

The chain recombines TRBV27 with TRBJ2-7; tentatively, D is TRBD1 or TRBD2 (5 bases each). Germline CDR1 is MNHEY and CDR2 is SMNVEV (reference sequence). V was trimmed by 5 bases and J by 5 bases, leaving 16 bases between them. CDR3 length: 14 amino acids. CDR3 loop: CASSPRWGFHEQYF. DNA for the CDR3: TGTGCCAGCAGTCCGAGGTGGGGGTTCCACGAGCAGTACTTC.

This sequence joins TRBV27 and TRBJ1-1; 8 bases align to TRBD1. This CDR3 has 13 amino acids. Germline loops: CDR1 MNHEY, CDR2 SMNVEV (reference sequence). V was pared by 6 bases and J by 7 bases, with 7 bases of the junction left unmatched. CDR3 sequence reads: CASSGQGLLEAFF. DNA for the CDR3: TGTGCCAGCAGCGGACAGGGCCTTCTTGAAGCTTTCTTT.

The gene calls are TRBV11-2 and TRBJ2-3; TRBD2 matches at 7 bases. After removal of 4 bases from V and 0 bases from J, the junction contained 13 bases not matched to a gene. The germline V gene has CDR1 SGHAT and CDR2 FQNNGV. The CDR3 sequence is 18 residues long. The CDR3 DNA follows: TGTGCCAGCAGCTCAAAGCTTAGCGGGTCGGCTAGCACAGATACGCAGTATTTT. Its protein product is CASSSKLSGSASTDTQYF.

CDR3 coding DNA: TGTGCCAGCAGCTTAGTGGGGGGTGGAGAGACCCAGTACTTC. Its protein is CASSLVGGGETQYF. The rearrangement joins TRBV7-2 to TRBJ2-5, with D possibly being TRBD2 (6 bases). V lost 1 base and J 4 bases, leaving 10 bases between the germline ends. CDR1 and CDR2 from the germline V gene are SGHTA and FQGNSA. CDR3 length: 14 residues.